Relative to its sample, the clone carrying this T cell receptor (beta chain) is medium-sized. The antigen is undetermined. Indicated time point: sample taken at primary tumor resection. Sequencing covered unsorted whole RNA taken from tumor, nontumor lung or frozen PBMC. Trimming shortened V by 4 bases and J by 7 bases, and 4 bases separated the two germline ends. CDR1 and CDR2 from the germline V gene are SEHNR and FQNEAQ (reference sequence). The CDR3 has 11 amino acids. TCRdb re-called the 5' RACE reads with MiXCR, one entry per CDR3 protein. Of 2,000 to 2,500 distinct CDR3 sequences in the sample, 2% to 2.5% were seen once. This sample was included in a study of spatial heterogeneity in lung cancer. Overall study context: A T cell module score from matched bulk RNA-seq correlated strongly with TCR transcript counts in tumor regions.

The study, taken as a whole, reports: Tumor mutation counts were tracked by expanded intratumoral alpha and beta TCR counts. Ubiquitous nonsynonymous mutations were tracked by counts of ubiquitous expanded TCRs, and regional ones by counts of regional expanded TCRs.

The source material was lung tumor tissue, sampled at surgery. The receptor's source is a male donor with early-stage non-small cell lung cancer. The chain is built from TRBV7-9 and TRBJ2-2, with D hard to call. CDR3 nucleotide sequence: TGTGCCAGCAGCTCTGGCGGGGAGCTGTTTTTT. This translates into CASSSGGELFF.